This record covers a single T cell receptor beta chain. V lost 1 base, J lost 3 bases, and 9 bases lay in between. The CDR3 totals 14 residues. The germline gives CDR1 SGHAT, CDR2 FQNNGV. This sample is part of a study of blood T cell repertoires in COVID-19. As originally analysed: Nucleated cell number was recorded as an estimate derived from reference gene primer amplification. The repertoire was sequenced with immunoSEQ multiplex PCR; TCRdb's copy has only in-frame clones and lacks some. The V and J calls and the clone size are those of that table, but D and trimming were determined from the DNA. There are approximately 210,000 clones in the sample; more than 70% occur only once, and approximately 4% lies in the top ten.

The sequence was obtained from a human donor in a cohort sampled during active COVID-19. Specimen: peripheral blood. The chain couples TRBV11-2 to TRBJ1-2, with D perhaps matching TRBD1 (6 bases). The DNA of the CDR3 is TGTGCCAGCAGCTTAGGAGGGGGTGACTATGGCTACACCTTC. It is translated as CASSLGGGDYGYTF.